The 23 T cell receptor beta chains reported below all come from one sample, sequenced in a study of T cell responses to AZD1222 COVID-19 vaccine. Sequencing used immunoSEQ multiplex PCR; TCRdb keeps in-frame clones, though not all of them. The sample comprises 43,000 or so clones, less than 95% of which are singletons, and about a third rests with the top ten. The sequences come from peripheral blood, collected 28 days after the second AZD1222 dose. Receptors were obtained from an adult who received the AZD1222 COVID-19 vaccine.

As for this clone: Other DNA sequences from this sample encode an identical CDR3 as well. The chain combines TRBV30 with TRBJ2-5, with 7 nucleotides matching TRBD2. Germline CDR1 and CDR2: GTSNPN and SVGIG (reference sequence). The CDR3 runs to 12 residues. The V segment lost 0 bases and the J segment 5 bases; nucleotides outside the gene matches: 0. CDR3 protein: CAWSVGGETQYF. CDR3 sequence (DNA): TGTGCCTGGAGTGTGGGGGGGGAGACCCAGTACTTC.

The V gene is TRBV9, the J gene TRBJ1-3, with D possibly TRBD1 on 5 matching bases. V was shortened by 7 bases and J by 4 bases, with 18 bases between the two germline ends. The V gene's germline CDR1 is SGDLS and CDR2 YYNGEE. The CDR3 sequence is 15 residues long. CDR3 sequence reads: CASSGGIGGGNTIYF. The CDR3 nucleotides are TGTGCCAGCTCCGGGGGTATAGGAGGAGGAAACACCATATATTTT.

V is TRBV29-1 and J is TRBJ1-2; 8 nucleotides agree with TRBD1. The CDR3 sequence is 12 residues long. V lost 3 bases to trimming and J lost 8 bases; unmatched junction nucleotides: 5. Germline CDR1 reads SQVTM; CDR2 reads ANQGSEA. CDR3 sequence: CSVENRGYGYTF. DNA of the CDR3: TGCAGCGTTGAGAACAGGGGGTACGGCTACACCTTC.

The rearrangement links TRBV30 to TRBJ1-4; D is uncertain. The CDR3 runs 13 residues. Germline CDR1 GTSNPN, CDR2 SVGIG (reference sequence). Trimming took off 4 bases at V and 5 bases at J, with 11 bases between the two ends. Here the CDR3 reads CAWKAGGNEKLFF. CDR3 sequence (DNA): TGTGCCTGGAAGGCAGGAGGGAATGAAAAACTGTTTTTT.

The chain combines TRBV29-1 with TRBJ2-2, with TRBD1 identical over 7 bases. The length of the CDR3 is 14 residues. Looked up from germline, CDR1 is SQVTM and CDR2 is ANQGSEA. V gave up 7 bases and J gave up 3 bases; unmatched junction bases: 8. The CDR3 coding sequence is TGCAGCGGGAGACAGGGTAGGGACACCGGGGAGCTGTTTTTT. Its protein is CSGRQGRDTGELFF.

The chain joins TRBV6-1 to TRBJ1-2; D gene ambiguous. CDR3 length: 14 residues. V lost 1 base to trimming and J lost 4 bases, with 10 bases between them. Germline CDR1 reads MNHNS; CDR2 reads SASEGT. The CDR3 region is CASSEGSTFYGYTF. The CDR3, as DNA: TGTGCCAGCAGTGAAGGCAGCACTTTCTATGGCTACACCTTC.

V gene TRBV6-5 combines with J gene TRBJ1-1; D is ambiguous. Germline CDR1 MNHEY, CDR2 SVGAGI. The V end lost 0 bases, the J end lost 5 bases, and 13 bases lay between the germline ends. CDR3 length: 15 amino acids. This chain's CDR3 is CASSYSILQDTEAFF. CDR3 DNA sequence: TGTGCCAGCAGTTACTCGATCCTTCAGGATACTGAAGCTTTCTTT.

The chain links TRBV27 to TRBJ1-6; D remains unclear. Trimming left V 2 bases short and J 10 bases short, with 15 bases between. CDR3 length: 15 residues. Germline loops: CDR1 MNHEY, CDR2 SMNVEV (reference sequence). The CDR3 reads CASSLSAQSYSPLHF. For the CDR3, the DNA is TGTGCCAGCAGTTTAAGCGCACAGTCGTACTCACCCCTCCACTTT.

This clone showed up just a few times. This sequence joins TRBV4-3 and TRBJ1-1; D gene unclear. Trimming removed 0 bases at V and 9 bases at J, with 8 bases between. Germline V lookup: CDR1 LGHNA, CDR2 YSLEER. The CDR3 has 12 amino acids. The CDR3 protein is CASSQDKGKAFF. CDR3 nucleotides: TGCGCCAGCAGCCAAGACAAGGGTAAAGCTTTCTTT.

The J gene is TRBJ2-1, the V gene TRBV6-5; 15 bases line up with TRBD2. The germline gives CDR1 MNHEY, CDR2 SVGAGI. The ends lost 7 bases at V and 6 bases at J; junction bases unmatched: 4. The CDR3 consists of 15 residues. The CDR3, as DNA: TGTGCCAGCATCGGACTAGCGGGGGGGAGCAATGAGCAGTTCTTC. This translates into CASIGLAGGSNEQFF.

The CDR3 sequence: CASSRRDPRGEKLFF. The CDR3, as DNA: TGTGCCAGCAGCCGTCGGGACCCGAGGGGTGAAAAACTGTTTTTT. The gene calls are TRBV11-2 and TRBJ1-4; a weak D match, TRBD1 (5 bases). CDR3 length: 15 amino acids. V lost 5 bases and J lost 7, with 17 bases in between. Germline assignment: CDR1 SGHAT and CDR2 FQNNGV.

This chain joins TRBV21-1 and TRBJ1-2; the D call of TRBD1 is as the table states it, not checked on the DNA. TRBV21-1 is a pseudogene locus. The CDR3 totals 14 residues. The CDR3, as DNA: TGTGCCAGCAGCAAGGGCAGGGGCAAGTATGGCTACACCTTC. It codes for CASSKGRGKYGYTF.

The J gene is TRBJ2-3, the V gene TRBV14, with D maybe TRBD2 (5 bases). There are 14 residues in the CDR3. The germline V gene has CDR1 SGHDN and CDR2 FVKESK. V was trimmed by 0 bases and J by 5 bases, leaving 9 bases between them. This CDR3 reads CASSQEAGRDTQYF. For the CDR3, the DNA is TGTGCCAGCAGCCAAGAGGCGGGCCGAGATACGCAGTATTTT.

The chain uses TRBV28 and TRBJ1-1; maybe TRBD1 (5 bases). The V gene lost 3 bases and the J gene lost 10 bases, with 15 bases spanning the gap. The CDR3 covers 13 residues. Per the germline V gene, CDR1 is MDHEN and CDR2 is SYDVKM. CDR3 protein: CASSLQGTSGAFF. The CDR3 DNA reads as TGTGCCAGCAGTTTGCAGGGTACCAGTGGAGCTTTCTTT.

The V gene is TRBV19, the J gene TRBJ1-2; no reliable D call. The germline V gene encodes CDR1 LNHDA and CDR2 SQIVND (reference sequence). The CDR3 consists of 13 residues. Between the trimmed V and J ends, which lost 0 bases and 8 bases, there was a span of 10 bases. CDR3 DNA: TGTGCCAGTAGTATAGACACTTCGTCCGGCTACACCTTC. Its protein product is CASSIDTSSGYTF.

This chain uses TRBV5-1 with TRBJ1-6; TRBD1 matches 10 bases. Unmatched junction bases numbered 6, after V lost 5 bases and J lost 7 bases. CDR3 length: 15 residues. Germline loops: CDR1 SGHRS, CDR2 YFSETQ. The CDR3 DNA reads TGCGCCAGCAGTTTCGGGACAGGGGAGAATTCACCCCTCCACTTT. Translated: CASSFGTGENSPLHF.

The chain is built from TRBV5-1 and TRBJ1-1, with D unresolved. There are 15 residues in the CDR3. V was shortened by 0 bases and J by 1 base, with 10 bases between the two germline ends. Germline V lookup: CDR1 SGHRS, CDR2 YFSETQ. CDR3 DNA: TGCGCCAGCAGCTTGGGTCGGATTAAGAACACTGAAGCTTTCTTT. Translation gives CASSLGRIKNTEAFF.

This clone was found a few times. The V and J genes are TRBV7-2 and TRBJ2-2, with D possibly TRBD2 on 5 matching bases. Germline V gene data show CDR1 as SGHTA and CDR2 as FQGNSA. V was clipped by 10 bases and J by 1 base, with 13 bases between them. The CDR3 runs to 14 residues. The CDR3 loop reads CATGRGLNTGELFF. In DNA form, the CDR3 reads TGTGCCACCGGGCGAGGGTTGAACACCGGGGAGCTGTTTTTT.

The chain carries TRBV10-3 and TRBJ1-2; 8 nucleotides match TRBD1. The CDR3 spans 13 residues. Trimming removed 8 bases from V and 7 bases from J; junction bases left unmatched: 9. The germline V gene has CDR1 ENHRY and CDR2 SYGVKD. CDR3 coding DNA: TGTGCCATCCAGGGGGCCGCGGTCACTGGCTACACCTTC. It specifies CAIQGAAVTGYTF.

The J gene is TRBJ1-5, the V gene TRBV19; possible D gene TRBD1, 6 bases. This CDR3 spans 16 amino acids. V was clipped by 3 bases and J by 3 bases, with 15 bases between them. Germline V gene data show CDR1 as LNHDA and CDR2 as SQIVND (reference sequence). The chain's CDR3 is CASSITGRGYNQPQHF. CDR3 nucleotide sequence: TGTGCCAGTAGTATTACAGGGAGGGGTTACAATCAGCCCCAGCATTTT. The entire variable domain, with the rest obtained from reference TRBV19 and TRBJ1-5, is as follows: DGGITQSPKYLFRKEGQNVTLSCEQNLNHDAMYWYRQDPGQGLRLIYYSQIVNDFQKGDIAEGYSVSREKKESFPLTVTSAQKNPTAFYLCASSITGRGYNQPQHFGDGTRLSIL.

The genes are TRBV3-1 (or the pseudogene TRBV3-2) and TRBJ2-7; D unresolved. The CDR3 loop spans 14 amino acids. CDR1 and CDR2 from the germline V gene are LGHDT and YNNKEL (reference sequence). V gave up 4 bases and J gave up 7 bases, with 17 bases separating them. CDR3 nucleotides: TGTGCCAGCAGCCCCGTTAGGCAGGCGTTTGAGCAGTACTTC. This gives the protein CASSPVRQAFEQYF.

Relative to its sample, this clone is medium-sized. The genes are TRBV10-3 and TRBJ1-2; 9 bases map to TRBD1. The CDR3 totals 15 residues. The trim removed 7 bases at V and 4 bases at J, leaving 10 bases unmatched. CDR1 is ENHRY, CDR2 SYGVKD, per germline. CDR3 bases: TGTGCCATCAACACAGGGGGCCAGAGCCCCTATGGCTACACCTTC. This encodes CAINTGGQSPYGYTF.

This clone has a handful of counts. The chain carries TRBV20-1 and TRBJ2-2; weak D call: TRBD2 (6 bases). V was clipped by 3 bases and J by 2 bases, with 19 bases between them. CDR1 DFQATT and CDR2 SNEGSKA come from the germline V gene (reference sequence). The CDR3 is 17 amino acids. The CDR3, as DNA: TGCAGTGCTAGTCCTTCCTTAACGGACTACAACACCGGGGAGCTGTTTTTT. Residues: CSASPSLTDYNTGELFF.